Listed below are T cell receptor beta chains from one sample, sequenced in a study of CD8+CD57+ T cells in acquired aplastic anemia. Via MiXCR, TCRdb re-called the reads, giving one row per CDR3 protein. This sample has more than 150,000 distinct CDR3 sequences; less than 50% occur once, and the top ten carry 3.2%. Sample: sorted CD4+, CD8+, or CD8+CD57+ T cells (not recorded which) from PBMCs. The receptors derive from a human donor with aplastic anemia. Each CDR3 is given with its conserved first and last residue. A D gene is named only where the DNA matches it firmly. Clone size is given for some rows only: seen once, a few or many times, or a class if the clone is expanded.

>TRBV20-1|TRBJ2-3|many|NA
TGCAGTGCTAGAATGGGGGGAGATACGCAGTATTTT
CSARMGGDTQYF
>TRBV10-3|TRBJ2-1|few|NA
TGTGCGGTTCCTGAGCAGTTCTTC
CAVPEQFF
>TRBV29-1|TRBJ2-7|few|TRBD1
TGCAGCGTTCGGGACAGGGCCTACGAGCAGTACTTC
CSVRDRAYEQYF
>TRBV29-1|TRBJ2-1|NA|TRBD2
TGCAGCGCCCGCGGGGGGGCCCTCAAAAATTACAATGAGCAGTTCTTC
CSARGGALKNYNEQFF
>TRBV24-1|TRBJ2-5|NA|TRBD2
TGTGCCACCAGTGATCAGGGACTAGGTGTGGAGACCCAGTACTTC
CATSDQGLGVETQYF
>TRBV7-6|TRBJ1-5|few|NA
TGTGCCAGCAGCTTGCCCGATCAGCCCCAGCATTTT
CASSLPDQPQHF
>TRBV10-3|TRBJ2-5|NA|NA
TGTGCCAGCAGGGATGGACAGCGGATGATTGGGGCCCAGTACTTC
CASRDGQRMIGAQYF
>TRBV10-3|TRBJ2-3|NA|TRBD2
TGTGCCATCAGTGAGAAGAGGACTAGCGGGGGGGTTGGCACAGATACGCAGTATTTT
CAISEKRTSGGVGTDTQYF
>TRBV18|TRBJ2-1|once|NA
TGTGCCAGCTCACCACCGTTCAGTGAGCAGTTCTTC
CASSPPFSEQFF
>TRBV20-1|TRBJ2-1|many|NA
TGCAGTGCGTACGCAGGGGGGGAGCAGTTCTTC
CSAYAGGEQFF
>TRBV7-6|TRBJ2-5|few|NA
TGTGCCAGCAGCCCGGACCGGAAGGAAGAGACCCAGTACTTC
CASSPDRKEETQYF
>TRBV12-3/TRBV12-4|TRBJ2-7|many|TRBD1
TGTGCCAGCAGTTTTACGGGACAGGGGATCGACGAGCAGTACTTC
CASSFTGQGIDEQYF
>TRBV7-9|TRBJ1-6|few|TRBD1
TGTGCCAGCAGCCAGGGGGGACAGGGGTGGTCACCCCTCCACTTT
CASSQGGQGWSPLHF
>TRBV2|TRBJ1-5|NA|TRBD1
TGTGCCAGCAGTGCGGACAGGGCTCAGCCCCAGCATTTT
CASSADRAQPQHF
>TRBV15|TRBJ2-7|NA|NA
TGTGCCACCAGCAAAGACCTTAACTATGGCTACGAGCAGTACTTC
CATSKDLNYGYEQYF
>TRBV24-1|TRBJ2-2|many|TRBD1
TGTGCCACCAGTGATTTGCAAGGGGGCACGAACACCGGGGAGCTGTTTTTT
CATSDLQGGTNTGELFF
>TRBV15|TRBJ2-1|NA|NA
TGTGCCACCAGCAGAGGGGGCGGGAATGAGCAGTTCTTC
CATSRGGGNEQFF
>TRBV6-1|TRBJ2-2|once|TRBD2
TGTGCCAGCAGCCTTAGCGGGGGGATCACCGGGGAGCTGTTTTTT
CASSLSGGITGELFF
>TRBV7-9|TRBJ1-2|NA|NA
TGTGCCAGCAGCTTGACGGCGAACTATGGCTACACCTTC
CASSLTANYGYTF
>TRBV5-4|TRBJ1-1|many|NA
TGTGCCAGCAGCAGACTGACGAACACTGAAGCTTTCTTT
CASSRLTNTEAFF
>TRBV19|TRBJ2-2|NA|TRBD1
TGTGCCAGTAGTTGGGACAGTATGACCGGGGAGCTGTTTTTT
CASSWDSMTGELFF
>TRBV30|TRBJ1-2|many|NA
TGTGCCTGGAGTGTAGGGCAGACCTATGGCTACACCTTC
CAWSVGQTYGYTF
>TRBV2|TRBJ1-2|NA|TRBD1
TGTGCCAGCAGGGGGACAGCATCGGATGGCTACACCTTC
CASRGTASDGYTF
>TRBV19|TRBJ2-2|NA|NA
TGTGCCAGTAACGTAGGCCCACACACCGGGGAGCTGTTTTTT
CASNVGPHTGELFF
>TRBV19|TRBJ1-2|NA|NA
TGTGCCAGTAGTCGGGATTTTAACTATGGCTACACCTTC
CASSRDFNYGYTF
>TRBV7-2|TRBJ2-3|many|NA
TGTGCCAGCAGCTGGGCAGGGACCATCACAGATACGCAGTATTTT
CASSWAGTITDTQYF
>TRBV2|TRBJ1-5|NA|NA
TGTGCCACCGAAGACGACCTTAATCAGCCCCAGCATTTT
CATEDDLNQPQHF
>TRBV19|TRBJ1-1|many|NA
TGTGCCAGTAGATTCGCCTCCCCGCCCTCTGAAGCTTTCTTT
CASRFASPPSEAFF
>TRBV9|TRBJ2-2|NA|TRBD2
TGTGCCAGCAGCGTAGGAGAACTAGCGGGAGTGGATACCGGGGAGCTGTTTTTT
CASSVGELAGVDTGELFF
>TRBV2|TRBJ2-1|many|TRBD2
TGTGCCAGCAGTGGATATACTAGCGGGGGGGCCGATGAGCAGTTCTTC
CASSGYTSGGADEQFF
>TRBV9|TRBJ2-7|few|TRBD1
TGTGCCAGCAGCGTAGACGGGACAGCCTACGAGCAGTACTTC
CASSVDGTAYEQYF
>TRBV20-1|TRBJ2-7|NA|TRBD2
TGCAGTGCTACCCCGGGGACTAGCGGCAACGAGCAGTACTTC
CSATPGTSGNEQYF
>TRBV5-4|TRBJ2-5|many|NA
TGTGCCAGCAGCTTGCCGGGCAGGGAGGAGACCCAGTACTTC
CASSLPGREETQYF
>TRBV2|TRBJ1-1|few|NA
TGTGCCAGCAGTGATGGAGGGCCGAACACTGAAGCTTTCTTT
CASSDGGPNTEAFF